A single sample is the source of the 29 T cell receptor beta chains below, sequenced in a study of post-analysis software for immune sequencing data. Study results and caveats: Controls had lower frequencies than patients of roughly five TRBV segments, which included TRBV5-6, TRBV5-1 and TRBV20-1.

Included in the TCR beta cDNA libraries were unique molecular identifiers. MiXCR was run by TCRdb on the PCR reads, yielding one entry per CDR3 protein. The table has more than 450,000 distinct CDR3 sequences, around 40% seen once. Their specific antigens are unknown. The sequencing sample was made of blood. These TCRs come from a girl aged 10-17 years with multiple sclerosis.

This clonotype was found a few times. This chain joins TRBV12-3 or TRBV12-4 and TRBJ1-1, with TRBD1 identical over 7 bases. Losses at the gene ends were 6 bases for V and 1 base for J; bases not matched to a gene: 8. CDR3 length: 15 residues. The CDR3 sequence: CASSTGQTRNTEAFF. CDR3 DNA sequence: TGTGCCAGCAGCACGGGACAGACGAGGAACACTGAAGCTTTCTTT.

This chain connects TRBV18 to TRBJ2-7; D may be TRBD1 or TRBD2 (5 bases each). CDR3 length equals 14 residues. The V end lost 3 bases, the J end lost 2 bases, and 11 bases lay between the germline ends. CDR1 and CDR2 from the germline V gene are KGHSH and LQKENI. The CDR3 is CASSPHEGPYEQYF. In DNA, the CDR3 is TGTGCCAGCTCACCGCACGAGGGGCCCTACGAGCAGTACTTC. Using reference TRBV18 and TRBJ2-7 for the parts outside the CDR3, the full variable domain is NAGVMQNPRHLVRRRGQEARLRCSPMKGHSHVYWYRQLPEEGLKFMVYLQKENIIDESGMPKERFSAEFPKEGPSILRIQQVVRGDSAAYFCASSPHEGPYEQYFGPGTRLTVT.

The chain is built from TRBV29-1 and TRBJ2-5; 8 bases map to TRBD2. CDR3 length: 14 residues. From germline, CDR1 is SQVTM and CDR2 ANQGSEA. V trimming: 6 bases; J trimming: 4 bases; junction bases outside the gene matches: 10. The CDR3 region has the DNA TGCAGCGTAGTCACGGGAGGGCCTCGAGAGACCCAGTACTTC. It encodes CSVVTGGPRETQYF. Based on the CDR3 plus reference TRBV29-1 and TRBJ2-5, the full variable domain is SAVISQKPSRDICQRGTSLTIQCQVDSQVTMMFWYRQQPGQSLTLIATANQGSEATYESGFVIDKFPISRPNLTFSTLTVSNMSPEDSSIYLCSVVTGGPRETQYFGPGTRLLVL.

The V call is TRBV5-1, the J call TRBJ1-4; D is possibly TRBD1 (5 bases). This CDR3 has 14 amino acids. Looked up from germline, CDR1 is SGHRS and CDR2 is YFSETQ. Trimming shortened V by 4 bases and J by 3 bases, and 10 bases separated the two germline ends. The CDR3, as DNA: TGCGCCAGCAGCCAGGACACCTCTAATGAAAAACTGTTTTTT. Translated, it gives CASSQDTSNEKLFF.

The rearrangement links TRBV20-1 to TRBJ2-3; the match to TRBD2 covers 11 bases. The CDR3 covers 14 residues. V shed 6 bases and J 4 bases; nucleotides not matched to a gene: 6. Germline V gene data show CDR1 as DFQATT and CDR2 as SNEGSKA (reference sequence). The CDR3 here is CSADLAGGPDTQYF. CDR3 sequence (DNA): TGCAGTGCGGACCTAGCGGGAGGCCCAGATACGCAGTATTTT.

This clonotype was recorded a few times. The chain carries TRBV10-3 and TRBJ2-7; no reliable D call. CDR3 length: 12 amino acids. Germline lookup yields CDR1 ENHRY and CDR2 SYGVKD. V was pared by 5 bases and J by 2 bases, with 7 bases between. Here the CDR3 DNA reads TGTGCCATCAGTAGGGATGCCTACGAGCAGTACTTC. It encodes CAISRDAYEQYF.

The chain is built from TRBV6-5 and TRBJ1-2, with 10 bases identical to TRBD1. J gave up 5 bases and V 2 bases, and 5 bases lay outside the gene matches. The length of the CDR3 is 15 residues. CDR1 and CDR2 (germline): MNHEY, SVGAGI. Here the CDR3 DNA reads TGTGCCAGCAGTTACGAGACAGGGGGCCGTTATGGCTACACCTTC. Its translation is CASSYETGGRYGYTF.

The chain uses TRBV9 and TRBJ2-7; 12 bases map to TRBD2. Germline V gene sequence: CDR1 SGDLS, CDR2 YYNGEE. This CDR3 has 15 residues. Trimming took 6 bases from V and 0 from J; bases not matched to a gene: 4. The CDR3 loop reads CASTSGRVDSYEQYF. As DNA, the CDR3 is TGTGCCAGCACTAGCGGGAGGGTAGACTCCTACGAGCAGTACTTC.

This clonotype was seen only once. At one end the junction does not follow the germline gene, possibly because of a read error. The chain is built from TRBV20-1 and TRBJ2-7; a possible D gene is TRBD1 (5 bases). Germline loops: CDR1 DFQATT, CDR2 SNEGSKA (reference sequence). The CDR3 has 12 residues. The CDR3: CRARGLKYEQYF. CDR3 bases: TGCAGGGCTAGGGGCCTTAAATACGAGCAGTACTTC.

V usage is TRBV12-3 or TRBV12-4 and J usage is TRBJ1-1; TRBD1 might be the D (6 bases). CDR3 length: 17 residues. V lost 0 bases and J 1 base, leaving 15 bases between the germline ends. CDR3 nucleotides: TGTGCCAGCAGTTTAGCTTTTGGGGGGCTACCGAACACTGAAGCTTTCTTT. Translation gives CASSLAFGGLPNTEAFF.

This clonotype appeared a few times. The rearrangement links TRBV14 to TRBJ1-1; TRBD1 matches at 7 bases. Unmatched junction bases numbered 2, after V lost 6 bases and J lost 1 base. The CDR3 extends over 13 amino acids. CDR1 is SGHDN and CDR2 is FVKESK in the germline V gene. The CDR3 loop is CASRWDRNTEAFF. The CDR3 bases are TGTGCCAGCAGATGGGACAGGAACACTGAAGCTTTCTTT.

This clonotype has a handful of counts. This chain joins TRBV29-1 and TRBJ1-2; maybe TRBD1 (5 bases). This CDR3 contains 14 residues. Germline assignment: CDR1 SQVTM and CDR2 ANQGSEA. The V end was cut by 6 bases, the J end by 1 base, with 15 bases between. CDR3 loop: CSVSRDGGNYGYTF. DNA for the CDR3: TGCAGCGTGTCCCGGGACGGTGGTAACTATGGCTACACCTTC. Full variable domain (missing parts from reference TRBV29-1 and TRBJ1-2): SAVISQKPSRDICQRGTSLTIQCQVDSQVTMMFWYRQQPGQSLTLIATANQGSEATYESGFVIDKFPISRPNLTFSTLTVSNMSPEDSSIYLCSVSRDGGNYGYTFGSGTRLTVV.

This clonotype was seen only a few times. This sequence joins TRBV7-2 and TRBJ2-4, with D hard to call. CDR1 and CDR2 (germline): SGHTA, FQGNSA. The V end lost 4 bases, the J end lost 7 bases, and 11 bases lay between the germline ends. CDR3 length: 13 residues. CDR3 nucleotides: TGTGCCAGCAGCTCCCAGGCCGGGAACATTCAGTACTTC. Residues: CASSSQAGNIQYF.

Written as DNA, the CDR3 is TGTGCCAGCAGCGTAACTGCGGTCCCGGGACTAGCGGGGGTTGGGTACGAGCAGTACTTC. Encoded protein: CASSVTAVPGLAGVGYEQYF. The chain couples TRBV9 to TRBJ2-5; 14 bases map to TRBD2. The tail of the sequence fits TRBJ2-7 better, so the J call may be wrong. The CDR3 covers 20 residues. The germline V gene encodes CDR1 SGDLS and CDR2 YYNGEE.

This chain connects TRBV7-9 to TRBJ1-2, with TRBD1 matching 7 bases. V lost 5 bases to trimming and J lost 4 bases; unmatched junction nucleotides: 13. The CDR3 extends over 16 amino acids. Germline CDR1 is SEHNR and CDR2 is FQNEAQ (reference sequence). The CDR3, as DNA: TGTGCCAGCAGCCAGCAGGCGGGGACAGCATTCTATGGCTACACCTTC. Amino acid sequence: CASSQQAGTAFYGYTF.

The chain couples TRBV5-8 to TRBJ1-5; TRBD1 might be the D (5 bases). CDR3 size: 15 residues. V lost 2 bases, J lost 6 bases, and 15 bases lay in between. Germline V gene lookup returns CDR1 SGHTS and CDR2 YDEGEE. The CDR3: CASSFGTAASQPQHF. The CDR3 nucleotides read TGTGCCAGCAGCTTTGGGACTGCCGCAAGTCAGCCCCAGCATTTT.

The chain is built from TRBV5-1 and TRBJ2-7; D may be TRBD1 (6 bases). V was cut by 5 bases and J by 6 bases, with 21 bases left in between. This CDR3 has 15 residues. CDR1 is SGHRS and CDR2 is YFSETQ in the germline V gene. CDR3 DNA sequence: TGCGCCAGCAGTTTTACAGGGACACGCGAAAGCGAGCAGTACTTC. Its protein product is CASSFTGTRESEQYF.

The CDR3 region has the DNA TGTGCCAGCAGGTCCGGGACAGCCACCTACGAGCAGTACTTC. Amino acid sequence: CASRSGTATYEQYF. The chain is built from TRBV12-3 or TRBV12-4 and TRBJ2-7; 7 bases line up with TRBD1. The CDR3 totals 14 residues. Trimming removed 6 bases from V and 2 bases from J; junction bases left unmatched: 7.

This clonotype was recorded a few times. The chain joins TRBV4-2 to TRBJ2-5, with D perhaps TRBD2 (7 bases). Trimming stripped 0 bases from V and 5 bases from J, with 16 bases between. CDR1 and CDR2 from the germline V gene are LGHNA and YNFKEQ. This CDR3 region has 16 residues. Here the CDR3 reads CASSQELGGGAETQYF. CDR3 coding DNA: TGTGCCAGCAGCCAAGAATTAGGCGGGGGCGCGGAGACCCAGTACTTC.

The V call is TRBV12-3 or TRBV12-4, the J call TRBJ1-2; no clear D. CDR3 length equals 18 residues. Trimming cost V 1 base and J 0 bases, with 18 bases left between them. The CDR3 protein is CASSLGYSMGYTNYGYTF. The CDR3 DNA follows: TGTGCCAGCAGTTTAGGTTACTCCATGGGGTATACTAACTATGGCTACACCTTC.

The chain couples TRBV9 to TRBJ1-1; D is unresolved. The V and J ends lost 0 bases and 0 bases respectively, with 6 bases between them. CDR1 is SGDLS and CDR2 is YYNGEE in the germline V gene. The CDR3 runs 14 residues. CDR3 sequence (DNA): TGTGCCAGCAGCGTAGCCAGCATGAACACTGAAGCTTTCTTT. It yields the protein CASSVASMNTEAFF. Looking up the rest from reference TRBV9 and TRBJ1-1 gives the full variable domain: DSGVTQTPKHLITATGQRVTLRCSPRSGDLSVYWYQQSLDQGLQFLIQYYNGEERAKGNILERFSAQQFPDLHSELNLSSLELGDSALYFCASSVASMNTEAFFGQGTRLTVV.

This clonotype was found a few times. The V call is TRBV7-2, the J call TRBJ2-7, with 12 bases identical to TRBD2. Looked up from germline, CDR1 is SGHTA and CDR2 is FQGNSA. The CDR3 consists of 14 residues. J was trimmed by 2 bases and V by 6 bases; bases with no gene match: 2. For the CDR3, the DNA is TGTGCCAGCAGTCGACTAGCGGGGGCCTACGAGCAGTACTTC. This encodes CASSRLAGAYEQYF.

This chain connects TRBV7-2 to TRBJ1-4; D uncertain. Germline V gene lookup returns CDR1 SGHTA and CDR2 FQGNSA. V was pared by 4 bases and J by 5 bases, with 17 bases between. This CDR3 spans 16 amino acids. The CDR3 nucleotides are TGTGCCAGCAGCTCAGGCCCCGGAGAAGAAAATGAAAAACTGTTTTTT. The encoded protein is CASSSGPGEENEKLFF.

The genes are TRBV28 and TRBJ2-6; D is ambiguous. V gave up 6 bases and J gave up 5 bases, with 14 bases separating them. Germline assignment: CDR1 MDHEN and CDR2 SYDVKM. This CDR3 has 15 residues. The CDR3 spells CASSPTTLWANVLTF. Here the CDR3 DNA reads TGTGCCAGCAGCCCTACGACTCTGTGGGCCAACGTCCTGACTTTC.

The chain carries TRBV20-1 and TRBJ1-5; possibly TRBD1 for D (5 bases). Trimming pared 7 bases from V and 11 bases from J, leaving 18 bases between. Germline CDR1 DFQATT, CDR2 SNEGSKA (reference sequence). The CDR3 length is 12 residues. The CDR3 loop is CSVPVSGITQHF. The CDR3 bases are TGCAGTGTGCCGGTTTCAGGGATCACCCAGCATTTT.

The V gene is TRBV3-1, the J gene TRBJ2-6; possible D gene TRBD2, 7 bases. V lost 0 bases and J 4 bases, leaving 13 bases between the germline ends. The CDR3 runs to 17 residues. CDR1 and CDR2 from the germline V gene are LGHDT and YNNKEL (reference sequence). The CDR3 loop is CASSQDVGGAGANVLTF. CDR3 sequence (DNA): TGTGCCAGCAGCCAAGATGTTGGGGGGGCAGGGGCCAACGTCCTGACTTTC.

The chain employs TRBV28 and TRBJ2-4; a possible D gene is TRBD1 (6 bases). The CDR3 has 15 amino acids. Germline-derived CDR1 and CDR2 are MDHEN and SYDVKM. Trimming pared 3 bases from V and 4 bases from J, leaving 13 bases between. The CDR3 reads CASSFERTVKNIQYF. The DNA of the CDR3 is TGTGCCAGCAGTTTTGAGAGGACAGTTAAAAACATTCAGTACTTC.

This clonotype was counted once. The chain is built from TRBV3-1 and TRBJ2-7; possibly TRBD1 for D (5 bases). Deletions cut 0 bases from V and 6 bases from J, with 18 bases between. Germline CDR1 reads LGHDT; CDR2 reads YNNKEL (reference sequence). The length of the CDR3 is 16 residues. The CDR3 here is CASSQDRPRGTGEQYF. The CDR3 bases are TGTGCCAGCAGCCAAGATCGCCCAAGGGGAACAGGCGAGCAGTACTTC.

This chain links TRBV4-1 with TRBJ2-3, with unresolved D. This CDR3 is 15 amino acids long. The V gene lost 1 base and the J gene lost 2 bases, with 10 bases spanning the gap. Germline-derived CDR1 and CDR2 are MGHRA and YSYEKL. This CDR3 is CASSQVPVYTDTQYF. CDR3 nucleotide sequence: TGCGCCAGCAGCCAAGTCCCCGTCTACACAGATACGCAGTATTTT.